These 20 T cell receptor beta chains were all obtained from the same sample, sequenced in a study of T cells in narcolepsy. Sequenced by immunoSEQ multiplex PCR; TCRdb stores in-frame clones only, minus some. Among some 20,000 clones listed, around 83% were seen once. The sequenced material came from memory (CD45RA-) CD4+ T cells from blood. These receptors originate from a human donor in good health.

The CDR3 reads CASSLDRVVGGYTF. The CDR3 region has the DNA TGTGCCAGCAGCTTGGACAGGGTAGTGGGTGGCTACACCTTC. V is TRBV5-5 and J is TRBJ1-2, with D maybe TRBD1 (6 bases). V lost 0 bases and J lost 7, with 13 bases in between. CDR3 length: 14 amino acids. The germline CDR1 and CDR2 sequences are SGHKS and YYEKEE (reference sequence).

This clone was recorded once. The chain is built from TRBV6-1 and TRBJ1-2; D is perhaps TRBD1 (5 bases). Trimming removed 2 bases from V and 4 bases from J, with 17 bases in between. Germline V gene sequence: CDR1 MNHNS, CDR2 SASEGT. This CDR3 region has 16 residues. The CDR3 bases are TGTGCCAGCAGTGAACGGGACGGCAGTCACCTCTATGGCTACACCTTC. Translation: CASSERDGSHLYGYTF.

A single count supports this clone. This rearrangement joins TRBV15 to TRBJ2-1; 9 bases map to TRBD2. V lost 1 base to trimming and J lost 0 bases; unmatched junction nucleotides: 4. The CDR3 length is 17 residues. Germline V gene data show CDR1 as LNHNV and CDR2 as YYDKDF (reference sequence). CDR3 protein: CATSRGLAGSSYNEQFF. CDR3 DNA: TGTGCCACCAGCAGAGGTCTAGCGGGGAGCTCCTACAATGAGCAGTTCTTC.

The genes are TRBV9 and TRBJ1-6, with a weak D call TRBD1 (5 bases). The CDR3 runs to 14 residues. V lost 3 bases to trimming and J lost 9 bases, with 13 bases between them. Germline CDR1 reads SGDLS; CDR2 reads YYNGEE. CDR3 nucleotide sequence: TGTGCCAGCAGCGCCGCAGGGTTTGGTTCACCCCTCCACTTT. It translates to CASSAAGFGSPLHF.

The V call is TRBV5-1, the J call TRBJ2-2; D possibly corresponds to TRBD2 (5 bases). V shed 0 bases and J shed 6 bases, with 12 bases lying between them. Germline V gives CDR1 SGHRS, CDR2 YFSETQ. The CDR3 is 15 residues long. In nucleotides, the CDR3 is TGCGCCAGCAGCTTGGATACGCCGAGGGCCGGGGAGCTGTTTTTT. It is translated as CASSLDTPRAGELFF. The variable domain in full, with the rest retrieved from reference TRBV5-1 and TRBJ2-2, is KAGVTQTPRYLIKTRGQQVTLSCSPISGHRSVSWYQQTPGQGLQFLFEYFSETQRNKGNFPGRFSGRQFSNSRSEMNVSTLELGDSALYLCASSLDTPRAGELFFGEGSRLTVL.

V gene TRBV5-4 combines with J gene TRBJ2-5; 12 positions match TRBD2. The CDR3 totals 15 residues. The V gene's germline CDR1 is SGHNT and CDR2 YYREEE (reference sequence). V was clipped by 4 bases and J by 4 bases; unmatched bases: 5. The CDR3 region has the DNA TGTGCCAGCAGCGTTCCGGGACTAGCGGGAGAGACCCAGTACTTC. It specifies CASSVPGLAGETQYF.

The chain recombines TRBV6-6 with TRBJ2-2; D is perhaps TRBD2 (5 bases). Trimming stripped 7 bases from V and 6 bases from J, with 21 bases between. CDR1 MNHNY and CDR2 SVGAGI come from the germline V gene (reference sequence). This CDR3 has 16 residues. The CDR3 loop reads CASTLGLPTYSGELFF. The DNA for the CDR3 is TGTGCCAGCACCCTCGGACTCCCGACCTACTCCGGGGAGCTGTTTTTT.

The CDR3 reads CAYTDGTSGGSGELFF. The CDR3 DNA is TGTGCGTATACGGACGGGACTAGCGGGGGGTCCGGGGAGCTGTTTTTT. V usage is TRBV6-4 and J usage is TRBJ2-2; 15 bases map to TRBD2. The CDR3 is made up of 16 amino acids. Germline CDR1 and CDR2: MRHNA and SNTAGT.

This clone was seen only once. The genes are TRBV19 and TRBJ1-2; maybe TRBD1 (5 bases). V gave up 4 bases and J gave up 7 bases, with 16 bases separating them. This CDR3 spans 14 amino acids. CDR1 and CDR2 (germline): LNHDA, SQIVND (reference sequence). The CDR3 sequence: CASSSRRQSFGYTF. DNA for the CDR3: TGTGCCAGTAGTAGCCGGAGACAGTCCTTTGGCTACACCTTC.

There are a few counts of this clone. The chain is built from TRBV10-3 and TRBJ1-1; weak D call: TRBD1 (6 bases). Germline values: CDR1 ENHRY, CDR2 SYGVKD. Trimming took off 10 bases at V and 8 bases at J, with 17 bases between the two ends. The CDR3 contains 12 residues. CDR3 in amino acids: CATYGGRAEAFF. The CDR3 nucleotides read TGTGCCACCTATGGGGGCAGGGCCGAAGCTTTCTTT.

This clone has just one count. This chain joins TRBV7-2 and TRBJ2-5; no reliable D call. V gave up 5 bases and J gave up 6 bases, with 22 bases separating them. This CDR3 contains 16 residues. Per the germline V gene, CDR1 is SGHTA and CDR2 is FQGNSA. CDR3 loop: CASSNPTSGFFKTQYF. The CDR3 region has the DNA TGTGCCAGCAGCAATCCTACGTCGGGCTTTTTCAAGACCCAGTACTTC.

This clone showed up just once. The chain has TRBV5-1 and TRBJ2-3; a weak D match, TRBD1 (5 bases). V was shortened by 3 bases and J by 1 base, with 12 bases between the two germline ends. This CDR3 comprises 15 residues. Germline V gene data show CDR1 as SGHRS and CDR2 as YFSETQ. The DNA of the CDR3 is TGCGCCAGCAGCTGGGGCCGTGCGGGCACAGATACGCAGTATTTT. Translating gives CASSWGRAGTDTQYF.

The gene calls are TRBV7-8 and TRBJ2-5; no clear D. The V end was cut by 3 bases, the J end by 6 bases, with 11 bases between. The CDR3 extends over 13 amino acids. Germline V gene sequence: CDR1 SGHVS, CDR2 FQNEAQ. The CDR3 sequence: CASSFIGRQTQYF. The DNA of the CDR3 is TGTGCCAGCAGCTTCATAGGGCGGCAGACCCAGTACTTC.

The chain couples TRBV4-3 to TRBJ2-2, with D possibly TRBD2 on 7 matching bases. In germline, CDR1 is LGHNA, CDR2 YSLEER. The CDR3 extends over 18 amino acids. Trimming removed 0 bases from V and 0 bases from J, with 14 bases in between. The CDR3 spells CASSQDLRGAANTGELFF. DNA of the CDR3: TGCGCCAGCAGCCAAGATCTCCGGGGGGCCGCGAACACCGGGGAGCTGTTTTTT.

The V call is TRBV5-5, the J call TRBJ2-5; D is uncertain. CDR1 and CDR2 from the germline V gene are SGHKS and YYEKEE (reference sequence). The CDR3 is 12 amino acids. The ends were cut back, 2 bases at V and 0 bases at J, with 2 bases in the middle. As DNA, the CDR3 is TGTGCCAGCAGCTTCCACCAAGAGACCCAGTACTTC. Translation gives CASSFHQETQYF.

The rearrangement joins TRBV7-3 to TRBJ1-2; perhaps TRBD1 as D (6 bases). Trimming removed 6 bases at V and 8 bases at J, with 22 bases between. There are 15 residues in the CDR3. Germline CDR1 SGHTA, CDR2 FQGTGA. The CDR3 here is CASRKDSVGGDGYTF. The DNA for the CDR3 is TGTGCCAGCAGGAAAGATAGTGTGGGGGGCGACGGCTACACCTTC. Full variable domain (rest looked up from reference TRBV7-3 and TRBJ1-2): GAGVSQTPSNKVTEKGKYVELRCDPISGHTALYWYRQSLGQGPEFLIYFQGTGAADDSGLPNDRFFAVRPEGSVSTLKIQRTERGDSAVYLCASRKDSVGGDGYTFGSGTRLTVV.

The CDR3 reads CSVKGQRLYGYTF. The CDR3 region has the DNA TGCAGCGTTAAGGGACAGAGGCTATATGGCTACACCTTC. V gene TRBV29-1 combines with J gene TRBJ1-2, with 7 bases identical to TRBD1. This CDR3 contains 13 residues. V was clipped by 5 bases and J by 5 bases; unmatched bases: 8. Germline loops: CDR1 SQVTM, CDR2 ANQGSEA.

The rearrangement joins TRBV7-9 to TRBJ2-7, with D possibly TRBD1 on 5 matching bases. The V end was cut by 1 base, the J end by 3 bases, with 10 bases between. The germline V gene has CDR1 SEHNR and CDR2 FQNEAQ (reference sequence). This CDR3 has 14 amino acids. The CDR3 loop is CASSLEGVVYEQYF. The CDR3 DNA reads TGTGCCAGCAGCTTAGAAGGGGTGGTCTACGAGCAGTACTTC.

The rearrangement links TRBV6-5 to TRBJ1-5; no clear D. The CDR3 spans 15 residues. The V end was cut by 8 bases, the J end by 7 bases, with 21 bases between. Germline V gives CDR1 MNHEY, CDR2 SVGAGI. Here the CDR3 DNA reads TGTGCCAGCCGCGCGGCTGAGGCGCCAATACAGCCCCAGCATTTT. It encodes CASRAAEAPIQPQHF.

The chain joins TRBV18 to TRBJ2-1, with D possibly being TRBD1 (6 bases). Germline assignment: CDR1 KGHSH and CDR2 LQKENI. V was pared by 3 bases and J by 10 bases, with 13 bases between. The CDR3 contains 13 residues. Here the CDR3 reads CASSPSRDIEQFF. CDR3 coding DNA: TGTGCCAGCTCACCGTCCCGGGACATAGAGCAGTTCTTC.